This T cell receptor beta chain comes out of a study of T cell responses to AZD1222 COVID-19 vaccine. The repertoire was sequenced with immunoSEQ multiplex PCR; TCRdb's copy has only in-frame clones and lacks some. The sample includes about 110,000 clones, 88% of them seen just once. V was clipped by 1 base and J by 4 bases, with 7 bases between them. Germline V gene data show CDR1 as SSHAT and CDR2 as FNYEAQ (reference sequence). The CDR3 length is 13 residues. This clone is a singleton in its sample. The J gene is TRBJ2-5, the V gene TRBV7-7, with D tentatively TRBD1 (6 bases). Sequenced material: peripheral blood, taken 28 days after the second AZD1222 dose. The sequence was collected from an adult who received the AZD1222 COVID-19 vaccine. The chain's CDR3 is CASSLDRVETQYF. The DNA of the CDR3 is TGTGCCAGCAGCTTAGACAGGGTAGAGACCCAGTACTTC. The full variable domain, its missing parts supplied by reference TRBV7-7 and TRBJ2-5, is GAGVSQSPRYKVTKRGQDVTLRCDPISSHATLYWYQQALGQGPEFLTYFNYEAQPDKSGLPSDRFSAERPEGSISTLTIQRTEQRDSAMYRCASSLDRVETQYFGPGTRLLVL.